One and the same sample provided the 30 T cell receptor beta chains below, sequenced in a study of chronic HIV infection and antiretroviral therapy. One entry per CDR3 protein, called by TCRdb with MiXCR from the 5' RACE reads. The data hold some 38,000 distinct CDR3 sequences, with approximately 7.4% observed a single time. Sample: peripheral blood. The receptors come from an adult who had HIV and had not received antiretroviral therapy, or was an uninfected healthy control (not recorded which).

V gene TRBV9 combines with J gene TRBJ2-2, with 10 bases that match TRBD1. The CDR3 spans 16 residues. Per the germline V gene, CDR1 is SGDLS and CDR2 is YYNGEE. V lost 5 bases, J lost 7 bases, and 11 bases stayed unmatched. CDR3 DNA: TGTGCCAGCAGGCCGGCCGGACAGGGGGATAGCGGGGAGCTGTTTTTT. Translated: CASRPAGQGDSGELFF.

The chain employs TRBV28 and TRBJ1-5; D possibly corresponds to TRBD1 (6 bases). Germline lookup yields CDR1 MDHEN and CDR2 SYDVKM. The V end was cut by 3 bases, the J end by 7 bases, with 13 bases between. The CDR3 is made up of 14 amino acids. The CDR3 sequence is CASSFQGRLQPQHF. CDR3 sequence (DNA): TGTGCCAGCAGTTTCCAGGGGAGGTTGCAGCCCCAGCATTTT.

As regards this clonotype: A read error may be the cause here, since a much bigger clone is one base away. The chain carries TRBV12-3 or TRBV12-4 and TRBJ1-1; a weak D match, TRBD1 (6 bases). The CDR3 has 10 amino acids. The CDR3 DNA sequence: TGTGCCAGTTCAGGGGTTGAAACTTTCTTT. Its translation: CASSGVETFF.

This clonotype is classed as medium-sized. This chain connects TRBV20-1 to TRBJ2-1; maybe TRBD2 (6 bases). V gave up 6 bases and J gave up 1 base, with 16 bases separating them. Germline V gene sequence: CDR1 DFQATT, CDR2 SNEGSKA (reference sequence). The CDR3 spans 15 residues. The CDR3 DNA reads TGCAGTGCCCCCAGTATGACTAGTTCCTACAATGAGCAGTTCTTC. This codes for CSAPSMTSSYNEQFF.

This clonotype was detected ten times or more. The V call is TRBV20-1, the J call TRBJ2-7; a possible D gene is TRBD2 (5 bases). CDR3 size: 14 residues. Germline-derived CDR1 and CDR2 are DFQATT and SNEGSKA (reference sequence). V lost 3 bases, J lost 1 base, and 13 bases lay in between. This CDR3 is CSASKGAFSYEQYF. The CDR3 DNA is TGCAGTGCTAGCAAGGGAGCGTTTTCCTACGAGCAGTACTTC.

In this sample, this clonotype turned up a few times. In DNA, the CDR3 is TGTGCCAGCAGTTTTAAAGGGGCGGCTGGAAACACCATATATTTT. Translation: CASSFKGAAGNTIYF. J is TRBJ1-3 and V is TRBV12-3 or TRBV12-4, with a tentative D call TRBD1 (5 bases). The CDR3 has 15 residues. V was cut by 3 bases and J by 2 bases, with 11 bases left in between.

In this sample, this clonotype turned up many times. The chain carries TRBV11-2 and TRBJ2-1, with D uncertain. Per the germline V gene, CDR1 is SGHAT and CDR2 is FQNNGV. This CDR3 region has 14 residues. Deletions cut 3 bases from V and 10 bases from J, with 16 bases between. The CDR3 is CASSLQLTYREQFF. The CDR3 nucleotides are TGTGCCAGCAGCTTGCAGCTGACCTACCGCGAGCAGTTCTTC.

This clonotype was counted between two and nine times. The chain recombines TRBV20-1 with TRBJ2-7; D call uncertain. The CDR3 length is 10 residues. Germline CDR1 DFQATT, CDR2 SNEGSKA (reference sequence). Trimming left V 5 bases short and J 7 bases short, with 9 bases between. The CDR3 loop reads CSAGRREQYF. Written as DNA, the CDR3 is TGCAGTGCTGGAAGAAGGGAGCAGTACTTC.

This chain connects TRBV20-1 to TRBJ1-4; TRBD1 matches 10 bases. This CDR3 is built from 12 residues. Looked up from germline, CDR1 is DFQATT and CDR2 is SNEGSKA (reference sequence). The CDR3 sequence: CSAGTGAEKLFF. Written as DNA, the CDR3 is TGCAGCGCCGGGACAGGGGCTGAAAAACTGTTTTTT.

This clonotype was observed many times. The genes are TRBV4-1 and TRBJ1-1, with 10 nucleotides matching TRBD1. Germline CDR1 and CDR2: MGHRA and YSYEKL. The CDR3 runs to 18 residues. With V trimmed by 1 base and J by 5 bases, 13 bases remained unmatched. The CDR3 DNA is TGCGCCAGCAGCCAAGGCCTAATGACAGGGGGCTTGAGAACTGAAGCTTTCTTT. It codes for CASSQGLMTGGLRTEAFF.

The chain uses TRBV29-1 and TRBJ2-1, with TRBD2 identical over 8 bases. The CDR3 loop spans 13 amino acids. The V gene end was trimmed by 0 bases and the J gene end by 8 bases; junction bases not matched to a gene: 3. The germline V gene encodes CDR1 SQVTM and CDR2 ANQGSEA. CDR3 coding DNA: TGCAGCGTTGAAGATGGGCGGGAGGATGAGCAGTTCTTC. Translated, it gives CSVEDGREDEQFF.

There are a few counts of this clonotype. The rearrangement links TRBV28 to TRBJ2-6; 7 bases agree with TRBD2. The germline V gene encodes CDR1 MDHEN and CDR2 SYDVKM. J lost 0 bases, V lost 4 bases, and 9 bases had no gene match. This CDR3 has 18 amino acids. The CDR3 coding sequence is TGTGCCAGCAGTTCCCCGGGGGGAAGCTTCTCTGGGGCCAACGTCCTGACTTTC. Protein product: CASSSPGGSFSGANVLTF.

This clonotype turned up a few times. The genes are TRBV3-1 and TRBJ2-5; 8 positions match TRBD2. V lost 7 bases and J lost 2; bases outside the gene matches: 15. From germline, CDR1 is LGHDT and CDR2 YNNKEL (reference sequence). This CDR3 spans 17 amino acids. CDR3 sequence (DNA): TGTGCCAGCATCCCCAAGGTTGGAGCGGGAGCTCAAGAGACCCAGTACTTC. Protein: CASIPKVGAGAQETQYF.

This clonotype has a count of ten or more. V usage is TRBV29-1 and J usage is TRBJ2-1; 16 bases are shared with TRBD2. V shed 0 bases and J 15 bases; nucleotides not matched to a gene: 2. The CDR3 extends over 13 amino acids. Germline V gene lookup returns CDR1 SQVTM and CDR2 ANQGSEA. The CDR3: CSVEDGTSGRGFF. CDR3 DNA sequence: TGCAGCGTTGAAGACGGGACTAGCGGGAGGGGGTTCTTC.

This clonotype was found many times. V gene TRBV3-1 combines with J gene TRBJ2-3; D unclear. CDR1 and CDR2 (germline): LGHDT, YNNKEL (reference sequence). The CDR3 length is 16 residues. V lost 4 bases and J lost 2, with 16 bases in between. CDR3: CASSRLTGSSTDTQYF. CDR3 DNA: TGTGCCAGCAGCCGACTTACCGGGTCGTCCACAGATACGCAGTATTTT.

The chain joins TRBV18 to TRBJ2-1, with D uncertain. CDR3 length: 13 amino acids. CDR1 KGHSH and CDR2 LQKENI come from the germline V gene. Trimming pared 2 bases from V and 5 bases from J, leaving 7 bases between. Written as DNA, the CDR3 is TGTGCCAGCTCACCATATACTAACAATGAGCAGTTCTTC. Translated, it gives CASSPYTNNEQFF.

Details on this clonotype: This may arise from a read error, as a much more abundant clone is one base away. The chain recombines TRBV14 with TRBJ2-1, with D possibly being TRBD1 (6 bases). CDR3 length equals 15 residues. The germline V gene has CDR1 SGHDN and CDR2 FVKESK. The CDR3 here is CVSSQVQGLFNEQFF. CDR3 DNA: TGTGTCAGCAGCCAAGTGCAGGGGTTATTCAATGAGCAGTTCTTC.

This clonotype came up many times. The CDR3 spells CASSQVVGDIQYF. The CDR3 bases are TGCGCCAGCAGCCAAGTAGTAGGGGACATTCAGTACTTC. J is TRBJ2-4 and V is TRBV4-3; D possibly corresponds to TRBD1 (5 bases). Trimming pared 1 base from V and 8 bases from J, leaving 9 bases between. The CDR3 spans 13 residues. From germline, CDR1 is LGHNA and CDR2 YSLEER.

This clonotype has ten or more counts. The CDR3 sequence: CASSDTSGSSNEQFF. For the CDR3, the DNA is TGTGCCAGCAGTGATACTAGCGGGAGCTCCAATGAGCAGTTCTTC. The gene calls are TRBV6-4 and TRBJ2-1, with TRBD2 identical over 11 bases. The CDR3 runs 15 residues. The germline V gene has CDR1 MRHNA and CDR2 SNTAGT. The ends lost 3 bases at V and 6 bases at J; junction bases unmatched: 4.

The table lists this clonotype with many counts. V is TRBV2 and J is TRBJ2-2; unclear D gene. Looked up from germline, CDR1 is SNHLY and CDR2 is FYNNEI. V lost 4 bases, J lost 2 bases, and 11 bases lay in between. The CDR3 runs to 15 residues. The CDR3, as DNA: TGTGCCAGCAGTGCGGAGCAACTAAACACCGGGGAGCTGTTTTTT. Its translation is CASSAEQLNTGELFF.

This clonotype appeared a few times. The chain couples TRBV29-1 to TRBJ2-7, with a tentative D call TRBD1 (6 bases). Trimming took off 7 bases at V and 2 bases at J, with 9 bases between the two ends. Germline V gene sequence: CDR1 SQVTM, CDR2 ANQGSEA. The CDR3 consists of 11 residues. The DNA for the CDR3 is TGCAGCGCGGGGACACCCTACGAGCAGTACTTC. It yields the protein CSAGTPYEQYF.

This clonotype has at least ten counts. Here the CDR3 DNA reads TGTGCCAGCAGTTTATGGAGCACAGATACGCAGTATTTT. It translates to CASSLWSTDTQYF. The rearrangement uses TRBV27 and TRBJ2-3, with D hard to call. The CDR3 length is 13 residues. V was trimmed by 1 base and J by 0 bases, leaving 2 bases between them. The germline CDR1 and CDR2 sequences are MNHEY and SMNVEV (reference sequence).

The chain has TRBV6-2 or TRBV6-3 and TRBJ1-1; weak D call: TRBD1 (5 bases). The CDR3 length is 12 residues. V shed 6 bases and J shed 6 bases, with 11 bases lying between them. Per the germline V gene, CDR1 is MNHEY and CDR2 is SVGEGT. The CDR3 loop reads CASSQGRAEAFF. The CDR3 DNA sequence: TGTGCCAGCAGCCAGGGTCGGGCTGAAGCTTTCTTT.

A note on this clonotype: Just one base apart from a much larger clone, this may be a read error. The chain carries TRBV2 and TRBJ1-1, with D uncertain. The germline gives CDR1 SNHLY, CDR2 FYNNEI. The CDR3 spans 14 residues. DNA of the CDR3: TGTGCCAGCAGTGAAGACGAGATGAACACTGAAACTTTCTTT. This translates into CASSEDEMNTETFF.

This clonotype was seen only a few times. The CDR3: CASSQRTSGSHEQYF. The CDR3 nucleotides are TGTGCCAGCAGCCAACGGACTAGCGGGAGCCACGAGCAGTACTTC. The genes are TRBV3-1 and TRBJ2-7; 13 bases are a match to TRBD2. The CDR3 extends over 15 amino acids. The germline CDR1 and CDR2 sequences are LGHDT and YNNKEL (reference sequence). Unmatched junction bases numbered 3, after V lost 2 bases and J lost 5 bases.

The CDR3 region is CASSLVQLRGQPQHF. The CDR3 DNA reads TGTGCCAGCAGTTTGGTACAGCTCCGAGGTCAGCCCCAGCATTTT. This chain uses TRBV28 with TRBJ1-5; D is uncertain. The CDR3 runs to 15 residues. Per the germline V gene, CDR1 is MDHEN and CDR2 is SYDVKM. The germline V and J ends were trimmed by 3 bases and 6 bases, with 15 bases remaining between them.

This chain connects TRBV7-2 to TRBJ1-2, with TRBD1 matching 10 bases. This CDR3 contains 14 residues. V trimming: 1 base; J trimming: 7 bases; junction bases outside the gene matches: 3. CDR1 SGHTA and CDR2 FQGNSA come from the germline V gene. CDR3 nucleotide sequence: TGTGCCAGCAGCTTAGGACAGGGGGCAGGTGGCTACACCTTC. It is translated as CASSLGQGAGGYTF. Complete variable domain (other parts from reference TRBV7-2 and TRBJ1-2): GAGVSQSPSNKVTEKGKDVELRCDPISGHTALYWYRQSLGQGLEFLIYFQGNSAPDKSGLPSDRFSAERTGGSVSTLTIQRTQQEDSAVYLCASSLGQGAGGYTFGSGTRLTVV.

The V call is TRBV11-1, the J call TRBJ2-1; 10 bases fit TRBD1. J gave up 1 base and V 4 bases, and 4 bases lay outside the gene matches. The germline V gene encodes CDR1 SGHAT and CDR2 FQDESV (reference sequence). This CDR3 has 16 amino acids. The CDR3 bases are TGTGCCAGCAGCTCCCGACAGGGGGCATCCTACAATGAGCAGTTCTTC. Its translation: CASSSRQGASYNEQFF.

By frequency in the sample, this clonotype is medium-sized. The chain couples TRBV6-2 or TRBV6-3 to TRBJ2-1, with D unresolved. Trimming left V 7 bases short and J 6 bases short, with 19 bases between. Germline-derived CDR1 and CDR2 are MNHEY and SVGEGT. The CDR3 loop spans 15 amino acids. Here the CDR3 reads CASTPGNEESNEQFF. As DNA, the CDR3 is TGTGCCAGCACCCCCGGTAATGAGGAGTCCAATGAGCAGTTCTTC.

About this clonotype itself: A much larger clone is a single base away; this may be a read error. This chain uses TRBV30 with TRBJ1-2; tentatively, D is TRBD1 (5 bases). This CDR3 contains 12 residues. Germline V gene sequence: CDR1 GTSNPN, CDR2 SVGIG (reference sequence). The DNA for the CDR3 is TGTGCCTGGCAACAGAGCTGGGGCGGCTGCACCTTC. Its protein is CAWQQSWGGCTF.